Detailed here is one T cell receptor beta chain. The antigen remains undetermined. The treatment denotes: approximately 9-day PBMC culture with coronavirus spike peptide pools or control peptides (ViraFEST assay). This specimen belongs to a study of vaccination and CD4 T cells after COVID-19. The Oncomine TCR Beta short-read assay was what sequenced the DNA obtained from cultured CD4+ T cells. TCRdb itself ran the PCR reads through MiXCR, one entry per CDR3 protein. The sample holds fewer than 5,500 distinct CDR3 sequences, about 40% seen once. V lost 4 bases, J lost 5 bases, and 11 bases lay in between. Germline CDR1 is MNHNS and CDR2 is SASEGT. CDR3 length: 13 amino acids.

This chain joins TRBV6-1 and TRBJ2-5; the D gene is possibly TRBD2 (5 bases). This receptor was identified in a human donor who had recovered from COVID-19. This specimen was CD4+ T cells from blood, cultured in vitro, taken after SARS-CoV-2 vaccination. CDR3 DNA: TGTGCCAGCAGTGCGGTGCGCGGGGAGACCCAGTACTTC. This sequence encodes CASSAVRGETQYF.